The 21 T cell receptor beta chains given below trace back to one sample, sequenced in a study of beta chain features in type 1 diabetes (dated by TCRdb to the late 2010s). The library relied on the immunoSEQ multiplex PCR assay. The entire amount of isolated RNA was reverse transcribed using the High Capacity cDNA Reverse Transcription Kit, so the sequenced TCRB transcripts were expressed ones. Not all clones reach the TCRdb copy of this immuneACCESS table, which keeps in-frame sequences only. Checked studies attribute under half of the gap to unresolved V genes and leave the rest unexplained. In this sample the table shows more than 550,000 clones, more than 12% of which occur a single time. The top ten clones comprise nearly 0.04% of the sample. Study-level results and caveats: In all four CD4+ subsets, TCRB CDR3 length was moderately but significantly shorter in type 1 diabetes patients.

Their target antigens are unknown. Sequenced: naive CD4+ T cells from blood. The cell subset or site label corresponds to: true naive CD4+ T cells. The origin of the receptors is a man aged 18 to 30 with type 1 diabetes.

The chain recombines TRBV5-1 with TRBJ2-7, with TRBD2 matching over 11 bases. This CDR3 comprises 14 residues. Germline V gives CDR1 SGHRS, CDR2 YFSETQ. J lost 3 bases, V lost 4 bases, and 3 bases had no gene match. The DNA for the CDR3 is TGCGCCAGCAGCCCCGGGACTAGCGGCTACGAGCAGTACTTC. Amino acid sequence: CASSPGTSGYEQYF.

This chain joins TRBV25-1 and TRBJ2-3; 7 nucleotides match TRBD2. Germline CDR1 MGHDK, CDR2 SYGVNS. V trimming: 5 bases; J trimming: 2 bases; junction bases outside the gene matches: 7. The CDR3 contains 15 residues. The CDR3 DNA reads TGTGCCAGCAGTCCCCCGGGAGGCCTCACAGATACGCAGTATTTT. It yields the protein CASSPPGGLTDTQYF.

This clone was recorded a few times. This chain connects TRBV7-9 to TRBJ2-3; 14 bases line up with TRBD2. V lost 8 bases to trimming and J lost 3 bases; unmatched junction nucleotides: 4. CDR3 length: 15 amino acids. The V gene's germline CDR1 is SEHNR and CDR2 FQNEAQ (reference sequence). Here the CDR3 DNA reads TGTGCCAGCGGGGGACTAGCGGGAGAAACAGATACGCAGTATTTT. This translates into CASGGLAGETDTQYF.

This chain uses TRBV9 with TRBJ2-7; D gene ambiguous. V lost 0 bases, J lost 6 bases, and 7 bases lay in between. Germline V gene sequence: CDR1 SGDLS, CDR2 YYNGEE. This CDR3 is built from 12 residues. The CDR3 DNA sequence: TGTGCCAGCAGCGTAGGGTTCGGCGAGCAGTACTTC. Protein product: CASSVGFGEQYF.

The rearrangement uses TRBV7-9 and TRBJ1-2; D unresolved. V was cut by 0 bases and J by 0 bases, with 2 bases left in between. CDR1 and CDR2 from the germline V gene are SEHNR and FQNEAQ (reference sequence). The CDR3 spans 13 residues. The CDR3: CASSLAANYGYTF. In DNA, the CDR3 is TGTGCCAGCAGCTTAGCCGCTAACTATGGCTACACCTTC.

This clone appeared a few times. The chain recombines TRBV5-4 with TRBJ2-1, with 7 bases that match TRBD2. The V gene's germline CDR1 is SGHNT and CDR2 YYREEE (reference sequence). V lost 3 bases and J lost 6; bases outside the gene matches: 3. This CDR3 contains 13 residues. The CDR3 loop reads CASSSRTSNEQFF. CDR3 nucleotides: TGTGCCAGCAGCTCCAGGACTAGCAATGAGCAGTTCTTC.

This clone was counted only a few times. The chain carries TRBV5-1 and TRBJ2-5, with D hard to call. Looked up from germline, CDR1 is SGHRS and CDR2 is YFSETQ. V lost 6 bases to trimming and J lost 7 bases, with 28 bases between them. The CDR3 has 17 amino acids. The CDR3 sequence is CASNNGVADLYPGTQYF. The CDR3 region has the DNA TGCGCCAGCAACAATGGTGTGGCGGACCTCTACCCGGGGACCCAGTACTTC.

This clone was detected only a few times. The chain combines TRBV6-1 with TRBJ2-5; tentatively, D is TRBD1 (5 bases). The CDR3 runs 15 residues. Per the germline V gene, CDR1 is MNHNS and CDR2 is SASEGT. V was cut by 3 bases and J by 4 bases, with 15 bases left in between. The CDR3 is CASSDLGRVPETQYF. The CDR3 DNA is TGTGCCAGCAGTGACCTGGGCAGGGTTCCAGAGACCCAGTACTTC.

A few counts support this clone. The rearrangement joins TRBV25-1 to TRBJ2-7; no firm D call. V was shortened by 5 bases and J by 0 bases, with 8 bases between the two germline ends. CDR3 length equals 13 residues. Germline V gene lookup returns CDR1 MGHDK and CDR2 SYGVNS. The DNA of the CDR3 is TGTGCCAGCAGTCCAGCCGGCTCCTACGAGCAGTACTTC. It codes for CASSPAGSYEQYF.

This clone was counted only a few times. This sequence joins TRBV7-9 and TRBJ1-1; D is undetermined. Trimming removed 8 bases at V and 0 bases at J, with 7 bases between. Germline CDR1 and CDR2: SEHNR and FQNEAQ (reference sequence). The CDR3 is made up of 12 amino acids. The CDR3: CASQKVNTEAFF. The DNA of the CDR3 is TGTGCCAGCCAAAAGGTGAACACTGAAGCTTTCTTT.

This clone was seen a few times. The chain employs TRBV28 and TRBJ1-1; TRBD1 might be the D (6 bases). The CDR3 extends over 13 amino acids. Trimming left V 7 bases short and J 4 bases short, with 13 bases between. CDR1 and CDR2 from the germline V gene are MDHEN and SYDVKM. DNA of the CDR3: TGTGCCAGCAAGGACAGCACCTCCACTGAAGCTTTCTTT. It is translated as CASKDSTSTEAFF.

The chain employs TRBV10-3 and TRBJ2-1; D not certain. The CDR3 length is 13 residues. The V gene lost 4 bases and the J gene lost 7 bases, with 11 bases spanning the gap. Per germline, CDR1 ENHRY and CDR2 SYGVKD. The CDR3 region has the DNA TGTGCCATCAGTGGCCATGTTTTAAATGAGCAGTTCTTC. Translating gives CAISGHVLNEQFF.

J is TRBJ2-2 and V is TRBV5-1; D is unclear. Germline CDR1 is SGHRS and CDR2 is YFSETQ. V gave up 0 bases and J gave up 6 bases, with 6 bases separating them. The length of the CDR3 is 13 residues. CDR3 region: CASSLAPAGELFF. CDR3 bases: TGCGCCAGCAGCTTGGCTCCCGCCGGGGAGCTGTTTTTT.

This clone was counted between two and nine times. V and J are TRBV11-2 and TRBJ2-7; 11 bases map to TRBD2. V lost 1 base, J lost 6 bases, and 5 bases stayed unmatched. Germline CDR1 SGHAT, CDR2 FQNNGV. This CDR3 contains 15 residues. In DNA form, the CDR3 reads TGTGCCAGCAGCTTAGCGCTAGCGGGGGGTCGCGAGCAGTACTTC. As protein: CASSLALAGGREQYF.

The chain is built from TRBV28 and TRBJ1-5, with a possible D match to TRBD1 (5 bases). Trimming pared 5 bases from V and 9 bases from J, leaving 14 bases between. The CDR3 loop spans 13 amino acids. Germline values: CDR1 MDHEN, CDR2 SYDVKM. The CDR3 protein is CASSRQSSGPQHF. The CDR3 nucleotides read TGTGCCAGCAGTCGACAGTCGAGTGGGCCCCAGCATTTT.

The chain carries TRBV30 and TRBJ2-3, with D hard to call. V gave up 2 bases and J gave up 11 bases, with 14 bases separating them. Germline V gene sequence: CDR1 GTSNPN, CDR2 SVGIG (reference sequence). The CDR3 is 12 amino acids. Here the CDR3 reads CAWSPLTSMQYF. The CDR3 nucleotides are TGTGCCTGGAGTCCGCTCACCTCAATGCAGTATTTT.

This clone was detected only a few times. The J gene is TRBJ2-2, the V gene TRBV30, with 13 bases lining up with TRBD2. V was pared by 3 bases and J by 5 bases, with 3 bases of the junction left unmatched. The CDR3 has 15 amino acids. Germline V gene data show CDR1 as GTSNPN and CDR2 as SVGIG (reference sequence). CDR3 protein: CAWRLAGGLTGELFF. The CDR3 DNA is TGTGCCTGGAGACTAGCGGGAGGGTTGACCGGGGAGCTGTTTTTT.

The chain links TRBV30 to TRBJ2-1; no reliable D call. Germline-derived CDR1 and CDR2 are GTSNPN and SVGIG (reference sequence). V gave up 2 bases and J gave up 9 bases, with 8 bases separating them. The CDR3 has 11 residues. The CDR3 region has the DNA TGTGCCTGGAGTAAGACTGGTGAGCAGTTCTTC. Translating gives CAWSKTGEQFF. The full variable domain, completed using reference TRBV30 and TRBJ2-1, is SQTIHQWPATLVQPVGSPLSLECTVEGTSNPNLYWYRQAAGRGLQLLFYSVGIGQISSEVPQNLSASRPQDRQFILSSKKLLLSDSGFYLCAWSKTGEQFFGPGTRLTVL.

The chain is built from TRBV30 and TRBJ1-4; 7 bases agree with TRBD1. The germline gives CDR1 GTSNPN, CDR2 SVGIG (reference sequence). J lost 3 bases, V lost 5 bases, and 0 bases had no gene match. The CDR3 sequence is 12 residues long. For the CDR3, the DNA is TGTGCCTGGGGGACAGCTAATGAAAAACTGTTTTTT. Amino acid sequence: CAWGTANEKLFF.

The chain recombines TRBV14 with TRBJ1-2; 7 bases align to TRBD1. Per the germline V gene, CDR1 is SGHDN and CDR2 is FVKESK. The V segment lost 1 base and the J segment 4 bases; nucleotides outside the gene matches: 6. This CDR3 contains 15 residues. The CDR3 DNA is TGTGCCAGCAGCCAAGGAGACGACAGGGCCTATGGCTACACCTTC. It is translated as CASSQGDDRAYGYTF.

This clone was counted only a few times. This sequence joins TRBV11-3 and TRBJ2-2; D is unresolved. The CDR3 has 15 residues. V lost 2 bases, J lost 1 base, and 8 bases lay in between. Looked up from germline, CDR1 is SGHNT and CDR2 is YENEEA. The CDR3 sequence is CASSLSHRNTGELFF. CDR3 nucleotides: TGTGCCAGCAGCTTATCGCACAGGAACACCGGGGAGCTGTTTTTT.